The clone carrying this T cell receptor beta chain was counted only a few times. The data are from a study of cytomegalovirus exposure and HLA in healthy donors. Primers: 60 Vbeta forward and 13 Jbeta reverse. Method: immunoSEQ multiplex PCR; TCRdb's copy keeps in-frame clones and lacks some. The table has about 200,000 clones, 60% to 80% seen once. Material: PBMCs. The clonotype originates from a woman aged 30 to 39 in good health and CMV-seronegative.

DNA for the CDR3: TGTGCCAGTACCAACAGGATAAACACTGAAGCTTTCTTT. Translating gives CASTNRINTEAFF. V usage is TRBV19 and J usage is TRBJ1-1, with D perhaps TRBD1 (5 bases). CDR3 size: 13 residues. Germline V gene sequence: CDR1 LNHDA, CDR2 SQIVND (reference sequence). V lost 7 bases and J lost 2, with 11 bases in between. The variable domain in full, with the rest retrieved from reference TRBV19 and TRBJ1-1, is DGGITQSPKYLFRKEGQNVTLSCEQNLNHDAMYWYRQDPGQGLRLIYYSQIVNDFQKGDIAEGYSVSREKKESFPLTVTSAQKNPTAFYLCASTNRINTEAFFGQGTRLTVV.